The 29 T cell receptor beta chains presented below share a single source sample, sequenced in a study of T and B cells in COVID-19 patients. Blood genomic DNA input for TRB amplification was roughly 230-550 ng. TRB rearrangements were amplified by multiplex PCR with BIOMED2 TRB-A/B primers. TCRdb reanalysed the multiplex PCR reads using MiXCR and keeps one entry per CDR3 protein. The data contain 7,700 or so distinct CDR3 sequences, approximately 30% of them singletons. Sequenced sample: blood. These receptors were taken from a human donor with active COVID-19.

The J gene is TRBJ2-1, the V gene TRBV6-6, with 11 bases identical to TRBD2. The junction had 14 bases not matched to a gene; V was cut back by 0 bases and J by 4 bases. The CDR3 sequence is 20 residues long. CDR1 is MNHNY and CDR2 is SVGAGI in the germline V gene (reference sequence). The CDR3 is CASSYSFRVSGGAGYNEQFF. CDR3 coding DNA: TGTGCCAGCAGTTACTCTTTTCGGGTTAGCGGGGGGGCCGGATACAATGAGCAGTTCTTC.

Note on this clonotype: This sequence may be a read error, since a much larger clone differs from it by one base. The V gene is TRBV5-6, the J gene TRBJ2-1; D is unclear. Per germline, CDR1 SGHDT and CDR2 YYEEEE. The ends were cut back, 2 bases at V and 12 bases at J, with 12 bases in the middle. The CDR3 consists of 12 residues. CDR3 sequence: CASSFSGIGQFF. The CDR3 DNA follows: TGTGCCAGCAGCTTCAGTGGGATTGGGCAGTTCTTC.

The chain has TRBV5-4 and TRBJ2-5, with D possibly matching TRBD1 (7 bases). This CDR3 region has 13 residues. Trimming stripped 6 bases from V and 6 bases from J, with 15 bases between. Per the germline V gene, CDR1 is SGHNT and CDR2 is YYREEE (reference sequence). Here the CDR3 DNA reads TGTGCCAGCAAGGTGGAGGGGGCTAAGACCCAGTACTTC. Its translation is CASKVEGAKTQYF.

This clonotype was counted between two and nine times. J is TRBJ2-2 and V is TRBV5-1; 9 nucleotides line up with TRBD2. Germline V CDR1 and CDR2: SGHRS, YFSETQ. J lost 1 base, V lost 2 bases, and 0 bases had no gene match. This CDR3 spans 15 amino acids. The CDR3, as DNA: TGCGCCAGCAGCTTTAGCGGGGGGAACACCGGGGAGCTGTTTTTT. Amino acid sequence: CASSFSGGNTGELFF.

CDR3 DNA: TGTGCCAGTAGTATAGCCCCCGGGGCAGGAGACTACGAGCAGTACTTC. Translating gives CASSIAPGAGDYEQYF. This sequence joins TRBV19 and TRBJ2-7, with D perhaps matching TRBD1 or TRBD2 (5 bases each). Deletions cut 1 base from V and 3 bases from J, with 16 bases between. The CDR3 spans 16 residues. Per germline, CDR1 LNHDA and CDR2 SQIVND (reference sequence).

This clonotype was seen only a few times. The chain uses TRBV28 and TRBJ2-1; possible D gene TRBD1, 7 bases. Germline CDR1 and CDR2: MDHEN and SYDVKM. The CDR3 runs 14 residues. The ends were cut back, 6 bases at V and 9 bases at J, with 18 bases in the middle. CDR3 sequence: CASSRAGGKVEQFF. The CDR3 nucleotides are TGTGCCAGCAGCCGCGCAGGGGGGAAGGTTGAGCAGTTCTTC.

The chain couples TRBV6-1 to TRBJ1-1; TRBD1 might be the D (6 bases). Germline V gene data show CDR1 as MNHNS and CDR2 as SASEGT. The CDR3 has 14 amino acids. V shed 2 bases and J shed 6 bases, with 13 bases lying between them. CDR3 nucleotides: TGTGCCAGCAGTGAACGAGGGGGGACTCCTGAAGCTTTCTTT. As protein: CASSERGGTPEAFF.

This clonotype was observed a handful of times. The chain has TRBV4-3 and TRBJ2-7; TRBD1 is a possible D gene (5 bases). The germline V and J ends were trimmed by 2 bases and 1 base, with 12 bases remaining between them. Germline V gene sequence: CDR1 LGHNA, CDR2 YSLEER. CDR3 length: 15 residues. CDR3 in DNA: TGCGCCAGCAGCCAACCAGACAGTTCGTCCTACGAGCAGTACTTC. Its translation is CASSQPDSSSYEQYF.

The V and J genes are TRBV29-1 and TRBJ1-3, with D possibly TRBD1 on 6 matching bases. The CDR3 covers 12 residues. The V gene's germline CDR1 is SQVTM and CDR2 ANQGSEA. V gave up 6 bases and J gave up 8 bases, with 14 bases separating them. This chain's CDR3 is CSVTTGGHTIYF. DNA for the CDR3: TGCAGCGTAACGACGGGGGGCCACACCATATATTTT.

This CDR3 reads CASSPSTDTQYF. In DNA form, the CDR3 reads TGTGCCAGCAGCCCTAGCACAGATACGCAGTATTTT. The chain employs TRBV12-3 or TRBV12-4 and TRBJ2-3; D is unresolved. Trimming stripped 6 bases from V and 0 bases from J, with 4 bases between. This CDR3 has 12 amino acids.

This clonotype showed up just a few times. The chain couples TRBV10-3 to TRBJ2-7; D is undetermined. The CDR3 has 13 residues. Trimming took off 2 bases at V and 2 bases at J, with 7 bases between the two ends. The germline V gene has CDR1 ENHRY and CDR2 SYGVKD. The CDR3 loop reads CAISEGRPYEQYF. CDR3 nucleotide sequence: TGTGCCATCAGTGAGGGCAGACCCTACGAGCAGTACTTC.

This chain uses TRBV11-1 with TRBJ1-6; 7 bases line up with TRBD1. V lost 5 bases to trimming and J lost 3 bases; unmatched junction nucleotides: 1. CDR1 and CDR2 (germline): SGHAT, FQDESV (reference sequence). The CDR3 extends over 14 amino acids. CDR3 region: CASSRDSYNSPLHF. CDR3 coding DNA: TGTGCCAGCAGCCGGGACAGCTATAATTCACCCCTCCACTTT.

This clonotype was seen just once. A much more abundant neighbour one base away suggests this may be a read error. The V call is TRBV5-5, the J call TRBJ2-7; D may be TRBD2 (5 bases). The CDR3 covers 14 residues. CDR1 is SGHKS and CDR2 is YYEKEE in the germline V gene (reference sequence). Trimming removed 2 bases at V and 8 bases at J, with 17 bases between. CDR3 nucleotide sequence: TGTGCCAGCAGCTTCCTTAGCGAGACGAGCAAGCAGTACTTC. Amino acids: CASSFLSETSKQYF.

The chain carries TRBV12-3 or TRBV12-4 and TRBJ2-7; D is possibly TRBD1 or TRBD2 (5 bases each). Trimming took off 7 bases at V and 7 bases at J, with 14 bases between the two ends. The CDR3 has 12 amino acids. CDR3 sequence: CASINPRGEQYF. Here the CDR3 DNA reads TGTGCCAGCATCAACCCGAGGGGAGAGCAGTACTTC.

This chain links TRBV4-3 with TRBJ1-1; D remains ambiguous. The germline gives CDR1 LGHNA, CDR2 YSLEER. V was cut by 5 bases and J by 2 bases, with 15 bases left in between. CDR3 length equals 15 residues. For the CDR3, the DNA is TGCGCCAGCAGCTTAGAACACGGCTATAACACTGAAGCTTTCTTT. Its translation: CASSLEHGYNTEAFF.

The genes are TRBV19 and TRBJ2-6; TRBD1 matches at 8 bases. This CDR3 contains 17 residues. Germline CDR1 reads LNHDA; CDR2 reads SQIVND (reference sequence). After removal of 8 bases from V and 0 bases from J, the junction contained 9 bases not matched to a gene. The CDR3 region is CASSGTGGTSGANVLTF. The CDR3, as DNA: TGTGCCAGTTCTGGTACAGGGGGTACCTCTGGGGCCAACGTCCTGACTTTC. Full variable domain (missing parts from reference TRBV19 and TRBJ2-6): DGGITQSPKYLFRKEGQNVTLSCEQNLNHDAMYWYRQDPGQGLRLIYYSQIVNDFQKGDIAEGYSVSREKKESFPLTVTSAQKNPTAFYLCASSGTGGTSGANVLTFGAGSRLTVL.

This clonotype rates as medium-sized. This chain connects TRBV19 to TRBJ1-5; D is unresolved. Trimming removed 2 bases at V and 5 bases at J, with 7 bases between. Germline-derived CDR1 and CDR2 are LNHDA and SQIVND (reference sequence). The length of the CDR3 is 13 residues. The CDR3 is CASSISEDQPQHF. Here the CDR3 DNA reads TGTGCCAGTAGTATAAGTGAAGATCAGCCCCAGCATTTT.

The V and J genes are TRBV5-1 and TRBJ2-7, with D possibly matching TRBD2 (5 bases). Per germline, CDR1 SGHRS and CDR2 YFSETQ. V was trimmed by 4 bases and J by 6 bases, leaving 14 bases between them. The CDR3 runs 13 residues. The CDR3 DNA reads TGCGCCAGCAGCCCTAGCATTAACTCCGAGCAGTACTTC. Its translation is CASSPSINSEQYF.

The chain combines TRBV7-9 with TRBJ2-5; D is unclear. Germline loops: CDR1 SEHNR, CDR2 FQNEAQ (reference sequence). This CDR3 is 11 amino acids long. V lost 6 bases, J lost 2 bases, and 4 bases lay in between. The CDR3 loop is CASRDQETQYF. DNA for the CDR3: TGTGCCAGCAGGGATCAAGAGACCCAGTACTTC.

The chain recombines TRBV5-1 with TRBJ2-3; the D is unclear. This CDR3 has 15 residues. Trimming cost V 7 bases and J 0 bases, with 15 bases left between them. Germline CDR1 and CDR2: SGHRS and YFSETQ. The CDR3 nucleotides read TGCGCCAGCGCTGAGCCTTCATATAGCACAGATACGCAGTATTTT. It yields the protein CASAEPSYSTDTQYF. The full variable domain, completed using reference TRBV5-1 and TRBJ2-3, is KAGVTQTPRYLIKTRGQQVTLSCSPISGHRSVSWYQQTPGQGLQFLFEYFSETQRNKGNFPGRFSGRQFSNSRSEMNVSTLELGDSALYLCASAEPSYSTDTQYFGPGTRLTVL.

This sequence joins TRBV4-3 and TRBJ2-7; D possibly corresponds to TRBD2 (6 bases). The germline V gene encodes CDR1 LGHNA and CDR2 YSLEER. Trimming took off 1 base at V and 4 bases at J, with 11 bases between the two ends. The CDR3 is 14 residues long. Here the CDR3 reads CASSQGRGRYEQYF. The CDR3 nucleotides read TGCGCCAGCAGCCAAGGGAGGGGCCGGTACGAGCAGTACTTC.

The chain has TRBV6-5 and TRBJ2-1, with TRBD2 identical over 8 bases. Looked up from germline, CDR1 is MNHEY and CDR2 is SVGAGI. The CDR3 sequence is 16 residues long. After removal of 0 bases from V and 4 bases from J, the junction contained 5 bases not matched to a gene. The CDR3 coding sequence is TGTGCCAGCAGTTACTCTAGCGGGGAACCATACAATGAGCAGTTCTTC. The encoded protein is CASSYSSGEPYNEQFF.

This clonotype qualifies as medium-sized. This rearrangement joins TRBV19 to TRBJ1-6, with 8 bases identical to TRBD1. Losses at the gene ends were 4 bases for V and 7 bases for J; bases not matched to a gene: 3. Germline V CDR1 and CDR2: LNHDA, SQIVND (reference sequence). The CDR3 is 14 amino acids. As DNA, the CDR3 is TGTGCCAGTAGTAGGACAGGGATGAATTCACCCCTCCACTTT. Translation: CASSRTGMNSPLHF.

The CDR3 reads CASSPSTTKAYEQYF. CDR3 coding DNA: TGTGCCAGCTCACCAAGCACGACAAAGGCCTACGAGCAGTACTTC. The chain combines TRBV18 with TRBJ2-7; D gene unclear. CDR1 is KGHSH and CDR2 is LQKENI in the germline V gene. CDR3 size: 15 residues. Trimming removed 2 bases at V and 2 bases at J, with 13 bases between. Supplemented by reference TRBV18 and TRBJ2-7, the full variable domain reads NAGVMQNPRHLVRRRGQEARLRCSPMKGHSHVYWYRQLPEEGLKFMVYLQKENIIDESGMPKERFSAEFPKEGPSILRIQQVVRGDSAAYFCASSPSTTKAYEQYFGPGTRLTVT.

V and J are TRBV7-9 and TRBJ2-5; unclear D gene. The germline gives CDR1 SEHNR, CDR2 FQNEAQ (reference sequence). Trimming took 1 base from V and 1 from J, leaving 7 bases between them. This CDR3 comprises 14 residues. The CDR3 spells CASSLDGRQETQYF. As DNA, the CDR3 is TGTGCCAGCAGCTTAGACGGCCGCCAAGAGACCCAGTACTTC.

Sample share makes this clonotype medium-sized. The CDR3 spells CASRPGGTWADTQYF. The CDR3 region has the DNA TGTGCCAGTAGGCCGGGCGGGACCTGGGCAGATACGCAGTATTTT. The rearrangement uses TRBV19 and TRBJ2-3; TRBD2 is a possible D gene (6 bases). The length of the CDR3 is 15 residues. V was pared by 6 bases and J by 4 bases, with 17 bases between. Germline CDR1 LNHDA, CDR2 SQIVND (reference sequence).

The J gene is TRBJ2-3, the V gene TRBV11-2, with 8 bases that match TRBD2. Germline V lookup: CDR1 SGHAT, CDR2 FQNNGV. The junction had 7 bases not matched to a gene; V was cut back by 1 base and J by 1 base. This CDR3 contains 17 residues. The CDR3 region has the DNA TGTGCCAGCAGCTTAGGGAATAGCGGGGTGGGCACAGATACGCAGTATTTT. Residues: CASSLGNSGVGTDTQYF.

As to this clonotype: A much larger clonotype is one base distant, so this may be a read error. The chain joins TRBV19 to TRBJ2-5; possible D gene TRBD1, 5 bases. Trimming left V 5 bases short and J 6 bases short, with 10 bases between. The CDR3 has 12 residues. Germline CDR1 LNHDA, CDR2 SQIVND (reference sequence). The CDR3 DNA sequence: TGTGCCAGTAGTCACAAGGGGAAGACCCAGTACTTC. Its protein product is CASSHKGKTQYF.

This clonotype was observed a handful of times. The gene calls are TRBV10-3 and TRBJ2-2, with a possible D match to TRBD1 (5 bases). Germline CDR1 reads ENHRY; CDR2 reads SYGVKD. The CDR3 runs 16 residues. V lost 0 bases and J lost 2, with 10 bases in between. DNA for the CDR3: TGTGCCATCAGTGAGTCGAGGCAGGGAAACACCGGGGAGCTGTTTTTT. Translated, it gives CAISESRQGNTGELFF.